This record looks at one T cell receptor (beta chain) sequence and its context. These data belong to a study of blood T cell repertoires in COVID-19. Whole-study context: Samples taken during acute and convalescent COVID-19 were collected in the United States, Italy and Spain. T cells, B-cell-depleted T cells, or PBMCs supplied cDNA or gDNA.

This CDR3 comprises 15 residues. Original processing notes: Researchers report that nucleated cell counts were estimated from reference gene primer amplification. Profiling relied on immunoSEQ multiplex PCR, and the TCRdb table lists in-frame clones only, not all of them. V, J and clone size are those of that table, while D and trimming were read from the DNA. The sample lists 90,000 to 150,000 clones; less than 75% were seen once. The chain uses TRBV21-1 and TRBJ2-7; the D segment call TRBD1 is taken from the table without a DNA check. TRBV21-1 is marked as a pseudogene. The sequenced sample consisted of peripheral blood. This sequence was found in a human donor with acute or convalescent COVID-19. The donor label of this sample is uncertain. The CDR3 DNA reads TGTGCCAGCAGCAAAGTGCAGGGGGTCTCCTACGAGCAGTACGTC. Protein product: CASSKVQGVSYEQYV.